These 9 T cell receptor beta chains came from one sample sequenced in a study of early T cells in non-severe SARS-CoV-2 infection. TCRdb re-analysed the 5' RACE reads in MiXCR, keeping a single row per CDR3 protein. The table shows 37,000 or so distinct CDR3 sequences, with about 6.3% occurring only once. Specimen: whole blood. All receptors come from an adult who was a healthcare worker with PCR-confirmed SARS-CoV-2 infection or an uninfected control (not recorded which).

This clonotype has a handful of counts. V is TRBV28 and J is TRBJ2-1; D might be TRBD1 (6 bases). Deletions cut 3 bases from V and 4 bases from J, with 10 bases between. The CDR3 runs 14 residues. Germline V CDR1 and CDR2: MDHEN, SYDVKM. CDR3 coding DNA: TGTGCCAGCAGTTTGGGGGCACGATACAATGAGCAGTTCTTC. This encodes CASSLGARYNEQFF.

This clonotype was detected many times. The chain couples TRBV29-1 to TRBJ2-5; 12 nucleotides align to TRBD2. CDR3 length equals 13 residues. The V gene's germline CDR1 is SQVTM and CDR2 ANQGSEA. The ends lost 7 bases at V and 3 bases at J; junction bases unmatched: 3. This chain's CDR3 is CSGLAGVKETQYF. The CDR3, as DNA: TGCAGCGGACTAGCGGGGGTTAAAGAGACCCAGTACTTC.

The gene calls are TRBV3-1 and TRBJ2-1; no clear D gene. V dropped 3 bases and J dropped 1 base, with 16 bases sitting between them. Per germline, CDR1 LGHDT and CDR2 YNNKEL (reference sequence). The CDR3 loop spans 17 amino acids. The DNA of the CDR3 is TGTGCCAGCAGCCATGTTTATAGGTACGGGTCCTACAATGAGCAGTTCTTC. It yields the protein CASSHVYRYGSYNEQFF.

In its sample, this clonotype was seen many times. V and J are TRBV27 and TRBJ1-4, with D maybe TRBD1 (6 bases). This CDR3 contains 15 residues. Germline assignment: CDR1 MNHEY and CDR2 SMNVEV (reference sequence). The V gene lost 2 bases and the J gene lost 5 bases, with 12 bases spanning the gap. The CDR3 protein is CASSLAGVGNEKLFF. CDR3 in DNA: TGTGCCAGCAGTTTAGCAGGGGTAGGAAATGAAAAACTGTTTTTT.

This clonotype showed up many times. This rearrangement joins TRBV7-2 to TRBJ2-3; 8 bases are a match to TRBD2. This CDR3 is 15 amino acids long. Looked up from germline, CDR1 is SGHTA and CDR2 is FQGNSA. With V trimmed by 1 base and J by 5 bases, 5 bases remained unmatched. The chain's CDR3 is CASSLVLGRGDTQYF. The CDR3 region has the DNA TGTGCCAGCAGCTTAGTTCTCGGGAGGGGAGATACGCAGTATTTT.

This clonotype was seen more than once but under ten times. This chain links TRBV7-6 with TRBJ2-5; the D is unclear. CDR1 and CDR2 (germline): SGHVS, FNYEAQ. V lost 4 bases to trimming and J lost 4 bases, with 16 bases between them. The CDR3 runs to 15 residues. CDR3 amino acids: CASSSRPESGETQYF. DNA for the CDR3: TGTGCCAGCAGCTCGAGACCGGAATCTGGAGAGACCCAGTACTTC.

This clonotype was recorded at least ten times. The CDR3 protein is CASKVGILTGELFF. Written as DNA, the CDR3 is TGTGCCAGTAAGGTTGGGATCCTCACCGGGGAGCTGTTTTTT. This sequence joins TRBV19 and TRBJ2-2; D is uncertain. Trimming shortened V by 7 bases and J by 4 bases, and 13 bases separated the two germline ends. CDR1 and CDR2 from the germline V gene are LNHDA and SQIVND (reference sequence). The CDR3 sequence is 14 residues long.

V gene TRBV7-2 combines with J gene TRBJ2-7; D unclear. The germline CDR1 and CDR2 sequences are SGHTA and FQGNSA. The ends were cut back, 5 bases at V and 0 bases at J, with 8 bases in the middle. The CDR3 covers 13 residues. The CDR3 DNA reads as TGTGCCAGCAGCCCCCCTACCTCCTACGAGCAGTACTTC. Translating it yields CASSPPTSYEQYF. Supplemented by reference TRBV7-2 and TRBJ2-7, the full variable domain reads GAGVSQSPSNKVTEKGKDVELRCDPISGHTALYWYRQSLGQGLEFLIYFQGNSAPDKSGLPSDRFSAERTGGSVSTLTIQRTQQEDSAVYLCASSPPTSYEQYFGPGTRLTVT.

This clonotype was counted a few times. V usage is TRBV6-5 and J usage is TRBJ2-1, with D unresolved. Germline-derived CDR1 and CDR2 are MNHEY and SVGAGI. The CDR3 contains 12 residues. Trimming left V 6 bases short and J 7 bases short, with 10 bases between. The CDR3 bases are TGTGCCAGCAGCCAAGACCAGAATGAGCAGTTCTTC. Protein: CASSQDQNEQFF.